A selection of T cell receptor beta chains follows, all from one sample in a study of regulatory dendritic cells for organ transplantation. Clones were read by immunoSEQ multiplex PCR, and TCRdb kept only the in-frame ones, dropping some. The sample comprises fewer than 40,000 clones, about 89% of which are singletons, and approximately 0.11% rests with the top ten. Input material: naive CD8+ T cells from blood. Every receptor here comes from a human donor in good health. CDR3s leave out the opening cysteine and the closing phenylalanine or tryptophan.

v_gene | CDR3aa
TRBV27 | ASSFQVIGEKLF
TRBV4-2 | ASSRWDGGGDYGYT
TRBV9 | ASSPRAGGLLDTQY
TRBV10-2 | ASSAGSYNEQF
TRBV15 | ATSRVNTNEQF
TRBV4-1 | ASSATSGGYNEQF
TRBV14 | ASSLTGGWSSPLH
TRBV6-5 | ASSWSAGNEQF
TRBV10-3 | AISDLQTGANTEAF
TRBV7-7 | ASSLRNSNTGELF
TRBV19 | ASSIYRGSNQPQH
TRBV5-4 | ASSFGTSGGKQETQY
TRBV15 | ATSTGPIYEQY
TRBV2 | ASSAYLAGGHTGELF
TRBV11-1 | ASSSYLREEGYEQY
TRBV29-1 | SAPGIAGAQETQY
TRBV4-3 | ASSYGTTESVYEQY
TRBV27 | ASSFSEGQTYEQY